These T cell receptor beta chains were read from a single sample in a study of control samples from healthy donors and cancer patients. Sequencing was performed with immunoSEQ multiplex PCR; in TCRdb, only in-frame clones are kept and a portion is missing. Among about 180,000 clones listed, 90% were seen once. Input material: blood. These receptors were obtained from a woman between 45 and 60 years old in good health. Each CDR3 is given with its conserved first and last residue. Each record gives: clone size, CDR3 length, J gene, D gene, V gene, CDR3 protein, CDR3 DNA. The D gene is left open where the match is weak. Size is omitted from some rows. Given values are once, few, many or a class for expanded clones.

size: NA
length: 16
J: TRBJ1-1
D: TRBD1
V: TRBV28
CDR3: CASSVSGGPMGPEAFF
DNA: TGTGCCAGCAGTGTTTCAGGGGGCCCAATGGGCCCTGAAGCTTTCTTT

size: NA
length: 15
J: TRBJ1-5
D: NA
V: TRBV5-6
CDR3: CASSRDRALGQPQHF
DNA: TGTGCCAGCAGCCGGGACCGGGCCTTGGGTCAGCCCCAGCATTTT

size: NA
length: 15
J: TRBJ1-1
D: NA
V: TRBV7-9
CDR3: CASSLLGGWDTEAFF
DNA: TGTGCCAGCAGCTTACTGGGGGGCTGGGACACTGAAGCTTTCTTT

size: NA
length: 15
J: TRBJ2-3
D: TRBD2
V: TRBV6-2/TRBV6-3
CDR3: CASSYVAGGGDTQYF
DNA: TGTGCCAGCAGTTACGTAGCGGGAGGTGGAGATACGCAGTATTTT

size: NA
length: 15
J: TRBJ1-2
D: NA
V: TRBV6-2/TRBV6-3
CDR3: CASSPDSSRAWGYTF
DNA: TGTGCCAGCAGTCCGGACAGTAGCAGGGCTTGGGGCTACACCTTC

size: NA
length: 14
J: TRBJ2-1
D: TRBD2
V: TRBV27
CDR3: CATQGLAGRNEQFF
DNA: TGTGCCACCCAGGGACTAGCGGGAAGGAATGAGCAGTTCTTC

size: NA
length: 12
J: TRBJ2-1
D: NA
V: TRBV5-6
CDR3: CASSSRTGTSFF
DNA: TGTGCCAGCAGCTCCCGGACCGGGACTTCGTTCTTC

size: NA
length: 13
J: TRBJ1-1
D: NA
V: TRBV10-3
CDR3: CAISEGGRAEAFF
DNA: TGTGCCATCAGTGAAGGGGGAAGGGCTGAAGCTTTCTTT

size: NA
length: 13
J: TRBJ2-7
D: NA
V: TRBV11-3
CDR3: CASSSAGTYEQYF
DNA: TGTGCCAGCAGCTCGGCAGGCACCTACGAGCAGTACTTC

size: NA
length: 16
J: TRBJ2-1
D: TRBD2
V: TRBV19
CDR3: CASSPILAALGNEQFF
DNA: TGTGCCAGTAGTCCCATACTAGCGGCGCTTGGAAATGAGCAGTTCTTC

size: NA
length: 17
J: TRBJ2-1
D: TRBD2
V: TRBV10-3
CDR3: CAISGGASGMGYNEQFF
DNA: TGTGCCATCAGTGGGGGGGCTAGCGGGATGGGCTACAATGAGCAGTTCTTC

size: NA
length: 11
J: TRBJ1-2
D: NA
V: TRBV5-1
CDR3: CASSLGQGYTF
DNA: TGCGCCAGCAGCTTGGGACAGGGCTACACCTTC

size: few
length: 14
J: TRBJ2-3
D: NA
V: TRBV9
CDR3: CASSVAVGPDTQYF
DNA: TGTGCCAGCAGCGTAGCTGTGGGCCCAGATACGCAGTATTTT

size: NA
length: 13
J: TRBJ2-1
D: TRBD2
V: TRBV10-3
CDR3: CAGSSGSGNEQFF
DNA: TGTGCCGGCTCTAGCGGGAGTGGGAATGAGCAGTTCTTC

size: NA
length: 16
J: TRBJ1-5
D: TRBD1
V: TRBV19
CDR3: CASSTYRTGANQPQHF
DNA: TGTGCCAGTAGTACCTACCGGACAGGGGCTAATCAGCCCCAGCATTTT

size: NA
length: 14
J: TRBJ2-7
D: TRBD1
V: TRBV7-2
CDR3: CASSKGQGSYEQYF
DNA: TGTGCCAGCAGCAAGGGACAGGGCTCCTACGAGCAGTACTTC

size: NA
length: 15
J: TRBJ2-5
D: NA
V: TRBV4-1
CDR3: CASSQDPLLQPTQYF
DNA: TGCGCCAGCAGCCAAGATCCCCTCCTGCAGCCAACCCAGTACTTC

size: NA
length: 15
J: TRBJ2-5
D: TRBD1
V: TRBV5-1
CDR3: CASSWGQGAQETQYF
DNA: TGCGCCAGCAGCTGGGGACAGGGGGCTCAGGAGACCCAGTACTTC

size: NA
length: 14
J: TRBJ2-1
D: NA
V: TRBV19
CDR3: CASSYGLEGNEQFF
DNA: TGTGCCAGTAGTTACGGACTCGAAGGCAATGAGCAGTTCTTC

size: NA
length: 14
J: TRBJ1-2
D: NA
V: TRBV27
CDR3: CASSSYGTVYGYTF
DNA: TGTGCCAGCAGTTCTTACGGGACCGTCTATGGCTACACCTTC

size: NA
length: 14
J: TRBJ1-2
D: NA
V: TRBV6-4
CDR3: CASSEEGWGYGYTF
DNA: TGTGCCAGCAGTGAAGAGGGGTGGGGCTATGGCTACACCTTC

size: NA
length: 15
J: TRBJ2-1
D: NA
V: TRBV9
CDR3: CASSGTGLRGNEQFF
DNA: TGTGCCAGCAGCGGGACGGGACTCAGGGGGAATGAGCAGTTCTTC

size: NA
length: 11
J: TRBJ2-2
D: NA
V: TRBV20-1
CDR3: CSVGETGELFF
DNA: TGCAGTGTAGGGGAAACCGGGGAGCTGTTTTTT

size: NA
length: 16
J: TRBJ2-5
D: NA
V: TRBV7-7
CDR3: CASSPNSGTGKETQYF
DNA: TGTGCTAGCAGCCCAAATTCCGGGACGGGCAAAGAGACCCAGTACTTC

size: NA
length: 13
J: TRBJ1-6
D: NA
V: TRBV4-3
CDR3: CASSPTSGSPLHF
DNA: TGCGCCAGCAGCCCGACCTCAGGATCACCCCTCCACTTT

size: once
length: 16
J: TRBJ1-5
D: TRBD1
V: TRBV5-1
CDR3: CASSEGTGYSNQPQHF
DNA: TGCGCCAGCAGCGAAGGGACAGGTTATAGCAATCAGCCCCAGCATTTT

size: once
length: 14
J: TRBJ1-2
D: TRBD1
V: TRBV7-9
CDR3: CASSSQGKGYGYTF
DNA: TGTGCCAGCAGCTCACAGGGGAAGGGCTATGGCTACACCTTC

size: NA
length: 13
J: TRBJ1-2
D: TRBD1
V: TRBV28
CDR3: CASSYGQGYGYTF
DNA: TGTGCCAGCAGTTACGGACAGGGCTATGGCTACACCTTC

size: NA
length: 12
J: TRBJ1-1
D: NA
V: TRBV28
CDR3: CASSLGGREAFF
DNA: TGTGCCAGCAGTTTAGGGGGGCGTGAAGCTTTCTTT

size: NA
length: 16
J: TRBJ2-2
D: TRBD2
V: TRBV11-1
CDR3: CASSLRGGPSTGELFF
DNA: TGTGCCAGCAGCCTACGGGGGGGACCAAGCACCGGGGAGCTGTTTTTT

size: NA
length: 14
J: TRBJ2-7
D: TRBD1
V: TRBV28
CDR3: CASSWDRGSYEQYF
DNA: TGTGCCAGCAGTTGGGACAGGGGGTCCTACGAGCAGTACTTC

size: NA
length: 15
J: TRBJ2-3
D: NA
V: TRBV28
CDR3: CASSLLAGRTDTQYF
DNA: TGTGCCAGCAGTTTACTGGCGGGGCGCACAGATACGCAGTATTTT

size: NA
length: 18
J: TRBJ2-5
D: TRBD2
V: TRBV6-2/TRBV6-3
CDR3: CASSYPVPNSAGVEPPNF
DNA: TGTGCCAGCAGTTACCCCGTTCCGAACTCAGCGGGGGTTGAGCCCCCGAACTTC

size: NA
length: 15
J: TRBJ2-1
D: NA
V: TRBV13
CDR3: CASSLAGSSYNEQFF
DNA: TGTGCCAGCAGCTTAGCAGGGAGCTCCTACAATGAGCAGTTCTTC

size: NA
length: 20
J: TRBJ2-3
D: NA
V: TRBV24-1
CDR3: CATSGGSHIPEGGTADTQYF
DNA: TGTGCCACCAGTGGTGGGTCCCATATCCCTGAAGGGGGAACGGCAGATACGCAGTATTTT

size: NA
length: 14
J: TRBJ2-7
D: NA
V: TRBV9
CDR3: CASSVVGTGYEQYF
DNA: TGTGCCAGCAGCGTAGTGGGTACAGGCTACGAGCAGTACTTC

size: NA
length: 13
J: TRBJ2-2
D: NA
V: TRBV12-3/TRBV12-4
CDR3: CASSLDLPGELFF
DNA: TGTGCCAGCAGTTTGGATCTACCCGGGGAGCTGTTTTTT

size: NA
length: 13
J: TRBJ1-1
D: TRBD1
V: TRBV6-6
CDR3: CAGQTGAVSEAFF
DNA: TGTGCCGGTCAGACAGGGGCCGTGTCTGAAGCTTTCTTT